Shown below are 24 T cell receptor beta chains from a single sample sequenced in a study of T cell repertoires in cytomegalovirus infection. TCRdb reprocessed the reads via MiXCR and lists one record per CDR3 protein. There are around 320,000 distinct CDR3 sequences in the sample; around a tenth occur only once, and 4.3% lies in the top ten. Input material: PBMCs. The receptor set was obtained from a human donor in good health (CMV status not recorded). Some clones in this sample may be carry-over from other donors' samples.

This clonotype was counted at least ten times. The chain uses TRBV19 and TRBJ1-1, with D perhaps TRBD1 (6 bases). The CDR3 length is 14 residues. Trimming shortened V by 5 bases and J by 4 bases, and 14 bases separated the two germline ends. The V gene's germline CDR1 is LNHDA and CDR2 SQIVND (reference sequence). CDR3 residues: CASSVGGHGTEAFF. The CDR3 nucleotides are TGTGCCAGTAGTGTTGGGGGGCACGGCACTGAAGCTTTCTTT. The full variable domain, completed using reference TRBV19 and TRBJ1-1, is DGGITQSPKYLFRKEGQNVTLSCEQNLNHDAMYWYRQDPGQGLRLIYYSQIVNDFQKGDIAEGYSVSREKKESFPLTVTSAQKNPTAFYLCASSVGGHGTEAFFGQGTRLTVV.

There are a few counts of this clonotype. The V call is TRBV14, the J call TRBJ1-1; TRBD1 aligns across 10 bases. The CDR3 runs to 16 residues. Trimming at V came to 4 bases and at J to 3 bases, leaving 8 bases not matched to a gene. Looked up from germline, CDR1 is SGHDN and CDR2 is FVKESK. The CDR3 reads CASSRNLGQGDTEAFF. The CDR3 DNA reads TGTGCCAGCAGCCGGAATTTAGGACAGGGGGACACTGAAGCTTTCTTT. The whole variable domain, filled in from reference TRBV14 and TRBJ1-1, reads EAGVTQFPSHSVIEKGQTVTLRCDPISGHDNLYWYRRVMGKEIKFLLHFVKESKQDESGMPNNRFLAERTGGTYSTLKVQPAELEDSGVYFCASSRNLGQGDTEAFFGQGTRLTVV.

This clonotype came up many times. CDR3 nucleotides: TGTGCCAGCACCCTATCTACAGATACGCAGTATTTT. Encoded protein: CASTLSTDTQYF. The chain carries TRBV7-2 and TRBJ2-3; no definite D call. The CDR3 length is 12 residues. Germline V gives CDR1 SGHTA, CDR2 FQGNSA. The V and J ends lost 7 bases and 3 bases respectively, with 8 bases between them. The whole variable domain, remainder taken from reference TRBV7-2 and TRBJ2-3, is GAGVSQSPSNKVTEKGKDVELRCDPISGHTALYWYRQSLGQGLEFLIYFQGNSAPDKSGLPSDRFSAERTGGSVSTLTIQRTQQEDSAVYLCASTLSTDTQYFGPGTRLTVL.

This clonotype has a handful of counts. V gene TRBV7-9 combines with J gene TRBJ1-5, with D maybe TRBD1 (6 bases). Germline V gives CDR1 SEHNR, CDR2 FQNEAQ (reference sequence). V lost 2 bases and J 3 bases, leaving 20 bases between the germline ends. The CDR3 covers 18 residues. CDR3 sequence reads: CASSLLQGSSKNNQPQHF. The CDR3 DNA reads TGTGCCAGCAGCTTATTGCAGGGGAGCAGCAAAAACAATCAGCCCCAGCATTTT.

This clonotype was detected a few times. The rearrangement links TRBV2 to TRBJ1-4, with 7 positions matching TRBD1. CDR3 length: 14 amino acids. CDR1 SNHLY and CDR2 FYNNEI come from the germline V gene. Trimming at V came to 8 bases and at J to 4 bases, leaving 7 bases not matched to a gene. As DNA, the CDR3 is TGTGCCAGCTTACCGGGACAGTATAATGAAAAACTGTTTTTT. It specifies CASLPGQYNEKLFF.

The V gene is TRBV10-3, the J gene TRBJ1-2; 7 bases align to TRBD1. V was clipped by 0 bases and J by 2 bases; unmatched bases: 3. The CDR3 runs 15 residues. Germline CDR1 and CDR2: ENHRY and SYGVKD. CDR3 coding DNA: TGTGCCATCAGTGAGTCCCCGGGACAGAACTATGGCTACACCTTC. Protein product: CAISESPGQNYGYTF.

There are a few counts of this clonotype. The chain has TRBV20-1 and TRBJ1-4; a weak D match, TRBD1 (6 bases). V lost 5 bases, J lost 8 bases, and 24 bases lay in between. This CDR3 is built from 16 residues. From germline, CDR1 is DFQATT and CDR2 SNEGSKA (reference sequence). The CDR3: CSAPRFDRRGGEKLFF. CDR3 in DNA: TGCAGTGCTCCCCGATTTGACAGGCGGGGAGGAGAAAAACTGTTTTTT.

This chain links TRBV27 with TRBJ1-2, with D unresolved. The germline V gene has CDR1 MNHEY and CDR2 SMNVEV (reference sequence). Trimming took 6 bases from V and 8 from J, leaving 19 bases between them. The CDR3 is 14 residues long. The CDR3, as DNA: TGTGCCAGCAGCCCACCGGGAAGACAAGGAGGCTACACCTTC. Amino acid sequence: CASSPPGRQGGYTF.

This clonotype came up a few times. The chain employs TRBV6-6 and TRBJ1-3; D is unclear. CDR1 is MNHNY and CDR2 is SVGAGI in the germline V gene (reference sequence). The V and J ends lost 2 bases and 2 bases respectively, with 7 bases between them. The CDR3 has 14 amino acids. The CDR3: CASSYDGPGNTIYF. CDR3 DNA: TGTGCCAGCAGTTACGACGGACCTGGAAACACCATATATTTT.

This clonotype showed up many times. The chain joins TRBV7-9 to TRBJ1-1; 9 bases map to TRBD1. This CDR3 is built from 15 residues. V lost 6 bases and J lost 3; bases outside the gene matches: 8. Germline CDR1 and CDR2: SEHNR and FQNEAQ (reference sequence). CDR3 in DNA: TGTGCCAGCAGGACAGACAGGGGGATCTACACTGAAGCTTTCTTT. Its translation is CASRTDRGIYTEAFF.

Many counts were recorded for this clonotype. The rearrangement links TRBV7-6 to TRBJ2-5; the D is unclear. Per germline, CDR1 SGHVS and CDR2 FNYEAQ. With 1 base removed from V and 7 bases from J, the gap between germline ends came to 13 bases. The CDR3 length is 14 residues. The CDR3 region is CASSLGSNVGTQYF. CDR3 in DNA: TGTGCCAGCAGCTTAGGCTCAAACGTGGGGACCCAGTACTTC.

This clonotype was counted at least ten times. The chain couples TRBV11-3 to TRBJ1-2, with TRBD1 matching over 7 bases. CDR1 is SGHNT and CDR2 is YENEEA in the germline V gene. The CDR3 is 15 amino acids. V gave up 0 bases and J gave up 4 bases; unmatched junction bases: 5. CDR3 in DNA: TGTGCCAGCAGCTTAGATCGGGACAGAGTCTATGGCTACACCTTC. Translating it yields CASSLDRDRVYGYTF.

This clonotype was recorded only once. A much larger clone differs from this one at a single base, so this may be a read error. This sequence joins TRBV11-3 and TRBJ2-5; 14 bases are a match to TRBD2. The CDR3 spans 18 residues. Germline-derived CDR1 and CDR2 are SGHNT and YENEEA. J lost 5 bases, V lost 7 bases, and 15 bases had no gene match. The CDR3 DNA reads TGTGCCAGCAACCCAAACCCTCGGACTAGCGGGGGGACGGAGACCCAGTACTTC. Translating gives CASNPNPRTSGGTETQYF.

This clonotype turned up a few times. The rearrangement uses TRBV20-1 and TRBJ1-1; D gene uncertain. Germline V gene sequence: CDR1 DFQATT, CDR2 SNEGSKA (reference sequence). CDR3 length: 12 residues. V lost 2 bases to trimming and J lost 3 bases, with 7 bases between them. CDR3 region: CSARSSHTEAFF. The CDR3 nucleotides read TGCAGTGCTAGATCCTCTCACACTGAAGCTTTCTTT.

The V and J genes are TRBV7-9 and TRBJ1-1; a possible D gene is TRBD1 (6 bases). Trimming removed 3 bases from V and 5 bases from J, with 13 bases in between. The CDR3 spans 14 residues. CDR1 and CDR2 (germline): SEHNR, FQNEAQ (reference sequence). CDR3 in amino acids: CASSLVRGATEAFF. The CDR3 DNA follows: TGTGCCAGCAGCTTGGTGAGGGGGGCAACTGAAGCTTTCTTT.

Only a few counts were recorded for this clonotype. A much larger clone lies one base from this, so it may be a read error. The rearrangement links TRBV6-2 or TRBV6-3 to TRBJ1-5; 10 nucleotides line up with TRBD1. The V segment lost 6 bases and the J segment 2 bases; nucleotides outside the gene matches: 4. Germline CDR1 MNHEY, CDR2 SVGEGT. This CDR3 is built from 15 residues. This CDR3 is CASSHGTGGNQPQHF. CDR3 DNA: TGTGCCAGCAGCCACGGGACAGGGGGCAATCAGCCCCAGCATTTT.

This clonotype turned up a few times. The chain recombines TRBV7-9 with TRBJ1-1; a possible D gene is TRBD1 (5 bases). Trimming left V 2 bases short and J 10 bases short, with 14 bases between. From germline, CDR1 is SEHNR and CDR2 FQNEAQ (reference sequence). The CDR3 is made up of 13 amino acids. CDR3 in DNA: TGTGCCAGCAGCTTAATGAGGGACCCGGGAGCTTTCTTT. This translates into CASSLMRDPGAFF.

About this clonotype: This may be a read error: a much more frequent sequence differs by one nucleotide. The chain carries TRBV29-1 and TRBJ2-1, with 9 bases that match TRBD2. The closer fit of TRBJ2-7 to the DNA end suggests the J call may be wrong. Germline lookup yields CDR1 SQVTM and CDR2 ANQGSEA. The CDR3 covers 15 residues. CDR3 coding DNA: TGCAGCGTTGAAATCGCGGGAGGGAGGTCAGGGGAGCAGTACTTC. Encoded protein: CSVEIAGGRSGEQYF.

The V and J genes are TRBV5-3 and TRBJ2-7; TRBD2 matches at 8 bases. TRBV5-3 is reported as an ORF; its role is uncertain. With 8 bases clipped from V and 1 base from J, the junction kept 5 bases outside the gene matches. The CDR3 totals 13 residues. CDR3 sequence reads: CASMGTRSYEQYF. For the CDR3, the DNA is TGTGCCAGCATGGGGACTAGATCCTACGAGCAGTACTTC.

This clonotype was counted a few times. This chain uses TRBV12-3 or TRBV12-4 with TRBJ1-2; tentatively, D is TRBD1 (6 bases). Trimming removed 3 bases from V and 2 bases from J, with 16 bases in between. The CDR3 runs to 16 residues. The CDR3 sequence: CASSFATGGSNYGYTF. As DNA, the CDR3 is TGTGCCAGCAGTTTCGCAACGGGGGGCTCAAACTATGGCTACACCTTC.

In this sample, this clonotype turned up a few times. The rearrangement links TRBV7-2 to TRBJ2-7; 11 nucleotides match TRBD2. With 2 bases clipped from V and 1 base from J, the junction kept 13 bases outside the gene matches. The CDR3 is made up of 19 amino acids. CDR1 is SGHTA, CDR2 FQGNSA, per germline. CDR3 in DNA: TGTGCCAGCAGCTTACTCGGACTAGCGGGTATTTCCTCTTCCTACGAGCAGTACTTC. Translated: CASSLLGLAGISSSYEQYF.

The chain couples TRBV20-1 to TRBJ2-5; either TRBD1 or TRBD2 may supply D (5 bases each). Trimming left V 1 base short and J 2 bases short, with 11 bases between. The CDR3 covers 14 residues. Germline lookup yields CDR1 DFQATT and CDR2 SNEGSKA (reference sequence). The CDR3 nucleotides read TGCAGTGCTAGAGGTTTCAGGGAGCAAGAGACCCAGTACTTC. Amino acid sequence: CSARGFREQETQYF.

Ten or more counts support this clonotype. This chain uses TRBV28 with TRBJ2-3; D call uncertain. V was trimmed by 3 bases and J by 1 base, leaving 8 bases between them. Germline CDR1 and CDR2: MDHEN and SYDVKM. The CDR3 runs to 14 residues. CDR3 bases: TGTGCCAGCAGTTTTTTTGCAGGCACAGATACGCAGTATTTT. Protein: CASSFFAGTDTQYF.

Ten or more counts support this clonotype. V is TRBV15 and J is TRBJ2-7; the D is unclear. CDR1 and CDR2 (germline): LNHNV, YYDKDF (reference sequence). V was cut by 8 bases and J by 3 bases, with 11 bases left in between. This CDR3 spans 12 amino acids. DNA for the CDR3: TGTGCCACCGGGAATTCTGACTACGAGCAGTACTTC. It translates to CATGNSDYEQYF.